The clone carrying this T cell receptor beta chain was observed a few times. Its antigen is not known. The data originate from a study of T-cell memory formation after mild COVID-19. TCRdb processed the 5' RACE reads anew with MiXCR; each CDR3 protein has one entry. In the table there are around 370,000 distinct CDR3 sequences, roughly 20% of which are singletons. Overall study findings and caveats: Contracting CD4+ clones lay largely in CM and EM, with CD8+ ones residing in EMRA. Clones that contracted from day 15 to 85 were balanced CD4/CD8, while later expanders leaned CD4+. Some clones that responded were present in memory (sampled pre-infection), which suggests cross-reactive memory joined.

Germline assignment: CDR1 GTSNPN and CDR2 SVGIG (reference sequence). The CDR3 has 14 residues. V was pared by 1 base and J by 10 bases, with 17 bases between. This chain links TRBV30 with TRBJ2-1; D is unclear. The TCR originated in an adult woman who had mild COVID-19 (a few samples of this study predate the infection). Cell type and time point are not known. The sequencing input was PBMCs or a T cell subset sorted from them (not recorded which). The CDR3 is CAWSETKNSREQFF. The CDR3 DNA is TGTGCCTGGAGTGAGACAAAGAATAGTCGGGAGCAGTTCTTC.